Sequencing of this TCR beta chain was carried out in a study of circulating tumor DNA in untreated peripheral T-cell lymphoma (dated by TCRdb to the early 2020s). For the wider study: Serum samples were collected at baseline and serially during treatment to track circulating tumor DNA carrying tumor TCR clonotypes.

What the authors observed across the whole study: Tumor-specific clonotypes were identified in approximately 73% of patients, from roughly 90% of baseline tissues and roughly 70% of baseline serum samples. ctDNA persistence did not always predict relapse, since two patients whose ctDNA remained detectable after therapy stayed in remission over approximately 10 years of follow-up. Of the 25 or so patients who had serial samples, around 39% had cleared ctDNA after two cycles, and ctDNA that was still detectable after therapy showed a trend toward worse survival.

CDR1 GTSNPN and CDR2 SVGIG were looked up in the germline V gene (reference sequence). Counted from cysteine to phenylalanine, this CDR3 has 14 amino acids. The entry retains the CDR3 DNA only, 42 bases that are in frame from base 1. The junction shows trimming of 6 bases on V and 6 bases on J, and the gene matches do not reach 7 bases of it. Library preparation employed the immunoSEQ multiplex PCR assay. Imported from immuneACCESS, the table was reduced by TCRdb to in-frame sequences with V and J called. These copies leave out some clones; in studies compared against another copy, an unresolved V gene accounts for under half, and the cause of the remainder is not known. The sample contains 1,200 or so clones, roughly three quarters of them found a single time. The ten largest account for about 14% of the sample. This clone was detected only once. It lacks a known antigen. No quality values exist for individual bases; no much larger clone is one base distant.

Next-generation sequencing of T-cell receptor sequences was used to monitor peripheral T-cell lymphoma patients receiving frontline treatment on a trial. Sequencing input: cell-free DNA from blood serum. The sequence was collected from a human donor with peripheral T-cell lymphoma. Recombination connected TRBV30 to TRBJ2-2; TRBD2 matches 10 bases in the middle. The encoded CDR3 is CACEEAGGPGELFF. The bases read TGTGCCTGCGAGGAAGCGGGGGGGCCCGGGGAGCTGTTTTTT.